This T cell receptor beta chain was obtained from a study of cytomegalovirus exposure and HLA in healthy donors. Across the study: Later analysis reported that the roughly 130 validation repertoires shared the platform of the approximately 690 first-cohort repertoires. Study-level results: In vitro testing confirmed a few CMV-associated chains as specific for CMV antigens.

A note on this clone: Its specificity is unknown.

The germline V gene has CDR1 SQVTM and CDR2 ANQGSEA. The CDR3 totals 14 residues. V trimming: 6 bases; J trimming: 1 base; junction bases outside the gene matches: 9. A roughly 120-subject validation cohort, separate from the approximately 610-subject first cohort, supplied the donors. This table comes from immunoSEQ multiplex PCR, and its TCRdb copy is limited to in-frame clones, with some not included. The profile covers over 200,000 clones, with approximately 86% appearing a single time and around 3% taken by the ten largest. The receptor comes from a woman aged 18-35 years in good health and CMV-seronegative. Sequenced sample: PBMCs. This chain uses TRBV29-1 with TRBJ2-7, with 7 bases matching TRBD1. For the CDR3, the DNA is TGCAGCGTGGGTGACAGGGCCCTATCCTACGAGCAGTACTTC. This encodes CSVGDRALSYEQYF.